This section outlines one TCR beta chain sequence together with its context. The table came from immunoSEQ multiplex PCR; TCRdb's copy has only in-frame clones and leaves some out. The sample shows 45,000 or so clones, roughly 91% of them seen only once. The sample comes from a study of T cell changes during pregnancy in multiple sclerosis. Germline V gene data show CDR1 as ENHRY and CDR2 as SYGVKD. The CDR3 has 15 amino acids. Between the trimmed V and J ends, which lost 8 bases and 8 bases, there was a span of 24 bases. The chain is built from TRBV10-3 and TRBJ1-2; D unclear. Here the sequenced sample was CD8+ T cells from peripheral blood mononuclear cells, taken after pregnancy. The sequence derives from a female donor in good health, enrolled as a control in a pregnancy study. CDR3 sequence reads: CAIGGQLPPIEGYTF. The CDR3 DNA reads TGTGCCATCGGCGGGCAACTACCCCCGATCGAAGGCTACACCTTC.